One and the same sample provided the 26 T cell receptor beta chains below, sequenced in a study of OX40 agonist ivuxolimab in advanced cancers. Clones were read by immunoSEQ multiplex PCR, and TCRdb kept only the in-frame ones, dropping some. Among 70,000 to 90,000 clones listed, 89% were seen once. The sequences come from CD4+ or CD8+ T cells sorted from blood, collected in a trial of the OX40 agonist ivuxolimab. The origin of the receptors is an adult with an advanced solid tumor such as melanoma, head and neck, liver or kidney cancer.

This sequence joins TRBV27 and TRBJ1-2; 11 bases match TRBD1. Germline-derived CDR1 and CDR2 are MNHEY and SMNVEV (reference sequence). J gave up 3 bases and V 5 bases, and 11 bases lay outside the gene matches. CDR3 length equals 17 residues. The CDR3 coding sequence is TGTGCCAGCAGTGCCCTAGGACAGGGGGCGCGATACTATGGCTACACCTTC. Protein product: CASSALGQGARYYGYTF.

This clone was detected only once. The rearrangement joins TRBV6-6 to TRBJ1-5; D is possibly TRBD1 (6 bases). The V end was cut by 5 bases, the J end by 7 bases, with 18 bases between. The CDR3 spans 15 residues. CDR1 and CDR2 (germline): MNHNY, SVGAGI (reference sequence). CDR3 in amino acids: CASSRGSAGEQPQHF. The CDR3 DNA follows: TGTGCCAGCAGTAGGGGGTCAGCGGGCGAACAGCCCCAGCATTTT.

The V and J genes are TRBV2 and TRBJ2-6; 7 bases align to TRBD2. The CDR3 is made up of 16 amino acids. Germline CDR1 reads SNHLY; CDR2 reads FYNNEI. V dropped 5 bases and J dropped 0; count of bases not matched to a gene: 4. The CDR3 reads CASSREVLSGANVLTF. The CDR3 nucleotides read TGTGCCAGCAGTCGGGAGGTACTCTCTGGGGCCAACGTCCTGACTTTC. Complete variable domain (other parts from reference TRBV2 and TRBJ2-6): EPEVTQTPSHQVTQMGQEVILRCVPISNHLYFYWYRQILGQKVEFLVSFYNNEISEKSEIFDDQFSVERPDGSNFTLKIRSTKLEDSAMYFCASSREVLSGANVLTFGAGSRLTVL.

To note about this clone: The same CDR3 can be traced to other DNA sequences in this sample. The CDR3 nucleotides are TGTGCCAGTAGTACTAGCGGCAATGAGCAGTTCTTC. Translation gives CASSTSGNEQFF. V gene TRBV19 combines with J gene TRBJ2-1, with 7 nucleotides matching TRBD2. The V segment lost 4 bases and the J segment 6 bases; nucleotides outside the gene matches: 0. This CDR3 has 12 residues. From germline, CDR1 is LNHDA and CDR2 SQIVND (reference sequence).

The table lists this clone with a few counts. The rearrangement joins TRBV20-1 to TRBJ1-1, with unresolved D. The V gene's germline CDR1 is DFQATT and CDR2 SNEGSKA (reference sequence). The CDR3 sequence is 11 residues long. The CDR3 nucleotides read TGCAGAGTATTATTCCTAGGGGAAGCTTTCTTT. It specifies CRVLFLGEAFF.

CDR3 in DNA: TGTGCCTGGAGTCAGGATTCTGGAAACACCATATATTTT. It yields the protein CAWSQDSGNTIYF. This sequence joins TRBV30 and TRBJ1-3; the D is unclear. Germline CDR1 and CDR2: GTSNPN and SVGIG (reference sequence). The germline V and J ends were trimmed by 2 bases and 1 base, with 6 bases remaining between them. CDR3 length: 13 residues.

For the CDR3, the DNA is TGTGCCAGCAGCCTACCCGGGAGCCAGGCCACCGGGGAGCTGTTTTTT. This gives the protein CASSLPGSQATGELFF. This chain connects TRBV5-4 to TRBJ2-2, with a tentative D call TRBD2 (6 bases). Germline CDR1 SGHNT, CDR2 YYREEE (reference sequence). This CDR3 comprises 16 residues. V gave up 4 bases and J gave up 4 bases, with 17 bases separating them. Based on the CDR3 plus reference TRBV5-4 and TRBJ2-2, the full variable domain is ETGVTQSPTHLIKTRGQQVTLRCSSQSGHNTVSWYQQALGQGPQFIFQYYREEENGRGNFPPRFSGLQFPNYSSELNVNALELDDSALYLCASSLPGSQATGELFFGEGSRLTVL.

This chain uses TRBV7-9 with TRBJ2-7; maybe TRBD1 (6 bases). CDR1 SEHNR and CDR2 FQNEAQ come from the germline V gene (reference sequence). The ends were cut back, 5 bases at V and 1 base at J, with 15 bases in the middle. The CDR3 has 15 residues. The CDR3 DNA sequence: TGTGCCAGCAGCCCCTCCCGGGACATGTCCTACGAGCAGTACTTC. This sequence encodes CASSPSRDMSYEQYF.

The chain couples TRBV5-1 to TRBJ1-1, with 7 positions matching TRBD1. The germline CDR1 and CDR2 sequences are SGHRS and YFSETQ. The CDR3 runs 15 residues. V lost 2 bases, J lost 1 base, and 5 bases stayed unmatched. The CDR3 DNA reads as TGCGCCAGCAGCTTTCAGGGGGGATCGAACACTGAAGCTTTCTTT. It yields the protein CASSFQGGSNTEAFF.

Concerning this clone: One end of the junction varies from germline; a read error may be responsible. The V gene is TRBV6-5, the J gene TRBJ2-1, with a possible D match to TRBD2 (6 bases). CDR3 length: 16 residues. Germline V gives CDR1 MNHEY, CDR2 SVGAGI. The CDR3 DNA reads TGTGCCAGCAGTTACACCGCTCTTACGGACTACTATGAGCAGTTCTTC. This gives the protein CASSYTALTDYYEQFF.

The chain links TRBV18 to TRBJ2-1; possibly TRBD1 for D (5 bases). The CDR3 spans 13 residues. V lost 3 bases to trimming and J lost 5 bases, with 8 bases between them. The germline V gene has CDR1 KGHSH and CDR2 LQKENI. Here the CDR3 reads CASSPVQDNEQFF. In DNA form, the CDR3 reads TGTGCCAGCTCACCTGTACAGGACAATGAGCAGTTCTTC.

V and J are TRBV5-1 and TRBJ2-1; the D is unclear. V lost 4 bases and J 5 bases, leaving 10 bases between the germline ends. The CDR3 consists of 13 residues. CDR1 and CDR2 (germline): SGHRS, YFSETQ. The CDR3 nucleotides read TGCGCCAGCAGCCCCGGACCACACAATGAGCAGTTCTTC. The encoded protein is CASSPGPHNEQFF.

A remark on this clone: A read error may produce the germline difference seen at one junction end. The chain has TRBV6-6 and TRBJ2-1; 11 positions agree with TRBD1. The V gene's germline CDR1 is MNHNY and CDR2 SVGAGI (reference sequence). This CDR3 contains 15 residues. This CDR3 is CTSRWTGGIYNEQFF. The CDR3 region has the DNA TGTACCAGCAGATGGACAGGGGGCATCTACAATGAGCAGTTCTTC.

J is TRBJ1-1 and V is TRBV30, with TRBD1 matching over 7 bases. Germline V gene sequence: CDR1 GTSNPN, CDR2 SVGIG (reference sequence). The trim removed 4 bases at V and 2 bases at J, leaving 13 bases unmatched. The CDR3 runs 16 residues. Here the CDR3 reads CAWTMINRGSNTEAFF. The CDR3, as DNA: TGTGCCTGGACCATGATTAACAGGGGATCTAACACTGAAGCTTTCTTT.

This clone has a handful of counts. The CDR3: CASSSGQGFRETQYF. CDR3 coding DNA: TGCGCCAGCAGCTCGGGACAGGGTTTCAGGGAGACCCAGTACTTC. The V call is TRBV5-1, the J call TRBJ2-5; 9 bases map to TRBD1. The CDR3 is made up of 15 amino acids. The trim removed 3 bases at V and 5 bases at J, leaving 8 bases unmatched. Germline V CDR1 and CDR2: SGHRS, YFSETQ.

The chain recombines TRBV6-5 with TRBJ1-2; possible D gene TRBD1, 6 bases. Between the trimmed V and J ends, which lost 6 bases and 2 bases, there was a span of 7 bases. The CDR3 totals 12 residues. From germline, CDR1 is MNHEY and CDR2 SVGAGI. CDR3 DNA sequence: TGTGCCAGCAGAACAGGGAACTATGGCTACACCTTC. It codes for CASRTGNYGYTF.

Details on this clone: The same CDR3 is also encoded by other DNA sequences in this sample. In DNA, the CDR3 is TGCGCCAGCAGCTTGGGGGGGGGCAATCAGCCCCAGCATTTT. Protein sequence: CASSLGGGNQPQHF. V usage is TRBV5-1 and J usage is TRBJ1-5; perhaps TRBD1 as D (5 bases). V was clipped by 0 bases and J by 2 bases, with 6 bases between them. Germline V gene lookup returns CDR1 SGHRS and CDR2 YFSETQ. The CDR3 sequence is 14 residues long.

The rearrangement links TRBV6-5 to TRBJ2-3, with 9 positions matching TRBD2. The V and J ends lost 0 bases and 4 bases, in that order; junction bases with no gene match: 5. The CDR3 has 16 residues. Germline CDR1 MNHEY, CDR2 SVGAGI. CDR3 in DNA: TGTGCCAGCAGTTACTCGACGGCGGGAGGGGCAGATACGCAGTATTTT. Translating it yields CASSYSTAGGADTQYF.

This clone was observed a few times. The chain employs TRBV5-4 and TRBJ2-2; 7 bases align to TRBD2. This CDR3 is built from 15 residues. CDR1 is SGHNT and CDR2 is YYREEE in the germline V gene (reference sequence). Trimming at V came to 1 base and at J to 6 bases, leaving 6 bases not matched to a gene. CDR3 nucleotide sequence: TGTGCCAGCAGCTTGAGCGGGGACGTAGCCGGGGAGCTGTTTTTT. Translation: CASSLSGDVAGELFF.

This sequence joins TRBV11-3 and TRBJ2-7, with D maybe TRBD1 (6 bases). The CDR3 is made up of 14 amino acids. Germline V lookup: CDR1 SGHNT, CDR2 YENEEA. V was pared by 4 bases and J by 2 bases, with 12 bases between. The CDR3 loop is CASSYSGTTYEQYF. CDR3 sequence (DNA): TGTGCCAGCAGCTACTCCGGGACAACCTACGAGCAGTACTTC. Variable domain in full (rest from reference TRBV11-3 and TRBJ2-7): EAGVVQSPRYKIIEKKQPVAFWCNPISGHNTLYWYLQNLGQGPELLIRYENEEAVDDSQLPKDRFSAERLKGVDSTLKIQPAELGDSAVYLCASSYSGTTYEQYFGPGTRLTVT.

This chain links TRBV27 with TRBJ2-1; 11 nucleotides line up with TRBD2. Looked up from germline, CDR1 is MNHEY and CDR2 is SMNVEV (reference sequence). There are 16 residues in the CDR3. V trimming: 5 bases; J trimming: 6 bases; junction bases outside the gene matches: 9. CDR3 bases: TGTGCCAGCAGTGCCCGACTAGCGGGGAGGTCCAATGAGCAGTTCTTC. Amino acid sequence: CASSARLAGRSNEQFF.

For the CDR3, the DNA is TGCGCCAGCAGCCAAGTTGGTGCAGTATTTAGCGGCAATGAGCAGTTCTTC. Translated, it gives CASSQVGAVFSGNEQFF. The chain combines TRBV4-1 with TRBJ2-1; maybe TRBD2 (6 bases). The CDR3 covers 17 residues. Trimming shortened V by 1 base and J by 6 bases, and 19 bases separated the two germline ends. Germline lookup yields CDR1 MGHRA and CDR2 YSYEKL.

The rearrangement links TRBV30 to TRBJ2-3; 8 bases fit TRBD2. V lost 2 bases and J lost 8; bases outside the gene matches: 3. This CDR3 has 12 residues. Germline CDR1 reads GTSNPN; CDR2 reads SVGIG (reference sequence). The CDR3 reads CAWSSAGGTQYF. The CDR3 DNA sequence: TGTGCCTGGAGTAGTGCGGGGGGTACGCAGTATTTT.

This sequence joins TRBV11-2 and TRBJ2-7; D unresolved. The CDR3 extends over 15 amino acids. The V gene's germline CDR1 is SGHAT and CDR2 FQNNGV. The V end was cut by 5 bases, the J end by 7 bases, with 21 bases between. CDR3 protein: CASSAQTSGVGEQYF. CDR3 in DNA: TGTGCCAGCAGCGCCCAGACATCGGGCGTCGGGGAGCAGTACTTC.

This chain connects TRBV30 to TRBJ2-5; possible D gene TRBD2, 6 bases. The CDR3 is 14 amino acids. Germline values: CDR1 GTSNPN, CDR2 SVGIG (reference sequence). Trimming cost V 5 bases and J 5 bases, with 18 bases left between them. CDR3: CAWGENSGGETQYF. The CDR3 region has the DNA TGTGCCTGGGGAGAGAATAGCGGTGGGGAGACCCAGTACTTC.

The gene calls are TRBV18 and TRBJ2-5; D possibly corresponds to TRBD1 (5 bases). Germline CDR1 is KGHSH and CDR2 is LQKENI. With 1 base removed from V and 3 bases from J, the gap between germline ends came to 9 bases. This CDR3 has 14 amino acids. The CDR3 sequence is CASSPRAREETQYF. Written as DNA, the CDR3 is TGTGCCAGCTCACCACGTGCCAGGGAAGAGACCCAGTACTTC.